This T cell receptor (beta chain) was retrieved from a study of blood T cells in healthy people across ages. Primed by a sample-barcoded 5' primer and a J-beta primer mix, a second PCR proceeded for roughly 6 to 12 cycles. At least 3 million CDR3-containing paired-end reads were obtained per sample. TCRdb independently ran MiXCR on the 5' RACE reads; one entry per CDR3 protein. There are about 540,000 distinct CDR3 sequences in the sample; under 30% occur only once, and approximately 8.7% lies in the top ten. General study findings and limits: Compared with aged donors, long-lived donors showed fewer expanded clones, suggesting selection.

Germline CDR1 is SGHDT and CDR2 is YYEEEE. The CDR3 has 16 amino acids. In this sample, this clonotype turned up a few times. Its cognate antigen is unknown. The donors, all healthy, were Caucasians living in Russia, aged about 6 to 95. This same sample was also taken into another study, of T cells of mothers and their children. That work adds: Not a single persistent microchimeric T cell clone was detected.

This TCR came from a boy between 10 and 17 years old in good health. The sample taken for sequencing was blood. V usage is TRBV5-6 and J usage is TRBJ2-5; possibly TRBD2 for D (6 bases). The DNA end is a closer match to TRBJ2-1, so the J assignment may be wrong. The DNA of the CDR3 is TGTGCCAGCAGCTTACTGACTAGTTGGGAATACAATGAGCAGTTCTTC. It specifies CASSLLTSWEYNEQFF.